The 26 T cell receptor beta chains given below trace back to one sample, sequenced in a study of a mutant IDH1 vaccine in newly diagnosed glioma. Their cognate antigens are unknown. Time point of the sample: week 35, safety follow-up. Doses consisted of 300 ug of mutant IDH1 20-mer peptide each, paired with topical imiquimod. The method was immunoSEQ multiplex PCR; TCRdb's version includes in-frame clones alone and lacks a portion of them. The sample contains about 33,000 clones, around 84% of which appear only once. The sequenced sample was PBMCs, obtained from a glioma patient whose treatment included an IDH1 peptide vaccine. The receptors were gathered from a young woman with glioma.

The CDR3 here is CASSASSGRSSYEQYF. The CDR3 nucleotides read TGCGCCAGCAGCGCGAGTAGCGGGAGAAGCTCCTACGAGCAGTACTTC. The chain combines TRBV4-1 with TRBJ2-7; 9 bases are a match to TRBD2. CDR3 size: 16 residues. Unmatched junction bases numbered 8, after V lost 5 bases and J lost 0 bases. Germline CDR1 and CDR2: MGHRA and YSYEKL.

The chain links TRBV6-1 to TRBJ2-7; D uncertain. CDR3 length: 11 amino acids. V lost 7 bases and J lost 6, with 10 bases in between. Germline lookup yields CDR1 MNHNS and CDR2 SASEGT. This CDR3 reads CASKERFEQYF. The CDR3 DNA sequence: TGTGCCAGCAAAGAAAGATTCGAGCAGTACTTC.

This clone was detected once. The rearrangement links TRBV5-1 to TRBJ2-5, with D perhaps given as TRBD1 or TRBD2 (5 bases each). Germline V lookup: CDR1 SGHRS, CDR2 YFSETQ. Trimming removed 4 bases from V and 7 bases from J, with 20 bases in between. The CDR3 contains 15 residues. This CDR3 reads CASSGGTPGLATQYF. The DNA of the CDR3 is TGCGCCAGCAGCGGGGGAACTCCTGGCCTGGCGACCCAGTACTTC.

This rearrangement joins TRBV5-4 to TRBJ2-7, with 8 bases identical to TRBD2. Trimming took 1 base from V and 0 from J; bases not matched to a gene: 3. Per the germline V gene, CDR1 is SGHNT and CDR2 is YYREEE (reference sequence). The CDR3 is made up of 15 amino acids. CDR3 protein: CASSLLSGASYEQYF. CDR3 nucleotides: TGTGCCAGCAGCTTGCTTAGCGGGGCCTCCTACGAGCAGTACTTC.

This chain links TRBV6-6 with TRBJ2-2; tentative D call: TRBD2 (6 bases). The V end was cut by 8 bases, the J end by 6 bases, with 7 bases between. The length of the CDR3 is 11 residues. Germline V gene lookup returns CDR1 MNHNY and CDR2 SVGAGI (reference sequence). The CDR3: CASVAAGELFF. The CDR3 coding sequence is TGTGCCAGCGTAGCGGCCGGGGAGCTGTTTTTT.

This chain links TRBV27 with TRBJ1-5, with D hard to call. The CDR3 is 16 residues long. CDR1 MNHEY and CDR2 SMNVEV come from the germline V gene (reference sequence). V lost 6 bases and J 6 bases, leaving 21 bases between the germline ends. The CDR3 coding sequence is TGTGCCAGCAGCGACCCTCCGGGCCCTGCAGGTCAGCCCCAGCATTTT. The encoded protein is CASSDPPGPAGQPQHF.

The CDR3 region has the DNA TGTGCCAGTAGTATAGTGTCGGGCCAATACGAGCAGTACTTC. Translation gives CASSIVSGQYEQYF. The chain links TRBV19 to TRBJ2-7, with unresolved D. In germline, CDR1 is LNHDA, CDR2 SQIVND (reference sequence). The CDR3 has 14 amino acids. V dropped 1 base and J dropped 4 bases, with 11 bases sitting between them.

This clone was counted a few times. J is TRBJ1-4 and V is TRBV5-8; D is undetermined. CDR3 length: 16 residues. The germline V gene has CDR1 SGHTS and CDR2 YDEGEE. V gave up 3 bases and J gave up 0 bases, with 12 bases separating them. CDR3 in amino acids: CASSWTAGSTNEKLFF. CDR3 coding DNA: TGTGCCAGCAGCTGGACTGCAGGTTCAACTAATGAAAAACTGTTTTTT.

The gene calls are TRBV13 and TRBJ2-7; 10 bases match TRBD1. V dropped 5 bases and J dropped 4; count of bases not matched to a gene: 8. CDR3 length: 15 amino acids. In germline, CDR1 is PRHDT, CDR2 FYEKMQ (reference sequence). CDR3 loop: CASSPRDRGAYEQYF. The CDR3 nucleotides read TGTGCCAGCAGCCCCCGGGACAGGGGTGCTTACGAGCAGTACTTC.

V gene TRBV7-9 combines with J gene TRBJ2-7; the D is unclear. This CDR3 is 17 amino acids long. Germline CDR1 and CDR2: SEHNR and FQNEAQ (reference sequence). With 2 bases removed from V and 2 bases from J, the gap between germline ends came to 19 bases. This CDR3 is CASSLLFAGGGAYEQYF. Written as DNA, the CDR3 is TGTGCCAGCAGCTTACTTTTTGCCGGTGGCGGAGCCTACGAGCAGTACTTC.

This clone was seen only once. V gene TRBV7-9 combines with J gene TRBJ2-5; no clear D gene. Deletions cut 0 bases from V and 5 bases from J, with 10 bases between. The CDR3 has 14 amino acids. CDR1 SEHNR and CDR2 FQNEAQ come from the germline V gene (reference sequence). This chain's CDR3 is CASSLAWGAETQYF. In DNA form, the CDR3 reads TGTGCCAGCAGCTTAGCTTGGGGTGCTGAGACCCAGTACTTC.

This clone has only one observation. The rearrangement uses TRBV13 and TRBJ2-7; 9 bases map to TRBD2. This CDR3 contains 14 residues. Germline trimming cut 4 bases from V and 3 bases from J; bases unmatched to any gene: 4. Per the germline V gene, CDR1 is PRHDT and CDR2 is FYEKMQ (reference sequence). The CDR3 is CASSSRTSVYEQYF. CDR3 sequence (DNA): TGTGCCAGCAGCTCACGGACTAGCGTCTACGAGCAGTACTTC.

This clone was counted a few times. J is TRBJ1-5 and V is TRBV6-1, with D possibly being TRBD1 (6 bases). The CDR3 contains 14 residues. Looked up from germline, CDR1 is MNHNS and CDR2 is SASEGT. Trimming cost V 2 bases and J 3 bases, with 8 bases left between them. This CDR3 reads CASSEPGVNQPQHF. CDR3 DNA: TGTGCCAGCAGTGAACCAGGGGTCAATCAGCCCCAGCATTTT.

This clone was recorded a few times. CDR3 sequence: CASSVLIRGTEAFF. CDR3 nucleotide sequence: TGTGCCAGCAGCGTTTTGATCAGGGGAACTGAAGCTTTCTTT. The chain links TRBV27 to TRBJ1-1; tentatively, D is TRBD1 (6 bases). CDR3 length equals 14 residues. Germline V gives CDR1 MNHEY, CDR2 SMNVEV (reference sequence). The V gene lost 6 bases and the J gene lost 5 bases, with 16 bases spanning the gap.

The chain combines TRBV19 with TRBJ2-6; D is tentatively TRBD1 or TRBD2 (5 bases each). This CDR3 has 18 residues. The germline CDR1 and CDR2 sequences are LNHDA and SQIVND (reference sequence). The germline V and J ends were trimmed by 7 bases and 1 base, with 20 bases remaining between them. The DNA for the CDR3 is TGTGCCAGTACCCCGGGGCAGGGAACGCCATCTGGGGCCAACGTCCTGACTTTC. This translates into CASTPGQGTPSGANVLTF.

The chain links TRBV5-4 to TRBJ2-2; either TRBD1 or TRBD2 may supply D (6 bases each). The CDR3 sequence is 15 residues long. Trimming took off 5 bases at V and 2 bases at J, with 13 bases between the two ends. Germline V gene data show CDR1 as SGHNT and CDR2 as YYREEE (reference sequence). The CDR3 region is CASSTTGTNTGELFF. The CDR3 DNA reads as TGTGCCAGCAGTACCACAGGGACTAACACCGGGGAGCTGTTTTTT.

The V gene is TRBV12-5, the J gene TRBJ2-1, with TRBD2 matching over 7 bases. V dropped 5 bases and J dropped 5; count of bases not matched to a gene: 9. Germline CDR1 and CDR2: LGHNT and FRNRAP. The CDR3 sequence is 15 residues long. The chain's CDR3 is CASGPGGLENNEQFF. CDR3 DNA sequence: TGTGCTAGTGGTCCGGGGGGACTGGAAAACAATGAGCAGTTCTTC.

This clone has only a few counts. The V gene is TRBV6-5, the J gene TRBJ1-1, with D hard to call. The ends were cut back, 0 bases at V and 5 bases at J, with 10 bases in the middle. The CDR3 extends over 14 amino acids. Per the germline V gene, CDR1 is MNHEY and CDR2 is SVGAGI. The CDR3 sequence: CASSYSGSRTEAFF. Written as DNA, the CDR3 is TGTGCCAGCAGTTACTCAGGGTCGAGAACTGAAGCTTTCTTT.

The chain links TRBV7-9 to TRBJ1-4; tentatively, D is TRBD1 (6 bases). Looked up from germline, CDR1 is SEHNR and CDR2 is FQNEAQ (reference sequence). This CDR3 has 16 amino acids. Trimming pared 7 bases from V and 2 bases from J, leaving 17 bases between. CDR3 in DNA: TGTGCCAGCACCAGAGCCGCCAGGGGCACTAATGAAAAACTGTTTTTT. Its translation: CASTRAARGTNEKLFF.

V and J are TRBV20-1 and TRBJ2-7; no clear D. Germline-derived CDR1 and CDR2 are DFQATT and SNEGSKA (reference sequence). The CDR3 is 10 amino acids. V shed 8 bases and J shed 2 bases, with 7 bases lying between them. The CDR3 sequence is CSTGTYEQYF. As DNA, the CDR3 is TGCAGTACTGGGACCTACGAGCAGTACTTC.

This CDR3 reads CASSYEGALDGYTF. The CDR3 bases are TGTGCCAGCAGTTACGAGGGGGCGCTGGATGGCTACACCTTC. The V gene is TRBV6-5, the J gene TRBJ1-2; 7 nucleotides align to TRBD1. Germline V CDR1 and CDR2: MNHEY, SVGAGI. J gave up 6 bases and V 2 bases, and 6 bases lay outside the gene matches. The CDR3 length is 14 residues.

The J gene is TRBJ2-7, the V gene TRBV5-1, with TRBD1 matching over 12 bases. Germline CDR1 reads SGHRS; CDR2 reads YFSETQ. Unmatched junction bases numbered 6, after V lost 5 bases and J lost 12 bases. The CDR3 runs to 12 residues. The CDR3 sequence: CASRGDRGLGYF. In DNA, the CDR3 is TGCGCCAGCAGAGGGGACAGGGGGCTGGGGTACTTC.

The rearrangement uses TRBV6-1 and TRBJ2-5; a possible D gene is TRBD1 (5 bases). The CDR3 sequence is 13 residues long. The V end was cut by 6 bases, the J end by 5 bases, with 13 bases between. Germline V gene data show CDR1 as MNHNS and CDR2 as SASEGT. The CDR3 loop is CASSRQPRETQYF. The CDR3 DNA reads as TGTGCCAGCAGCCGACAGCCTCGGGAGACCCAGTACTTC.

This clone showed up just once. The rearrangement links TRBV19 to TRBJ1-2; no clear D gene. Deletions cut 8 bases from V and 6 bases from J, with 16 bases between. Germline CDR1 is LNHDA and CDR2 is SQIVND (reference sequence). The CDR3 covers 13 residues. CDR3: CASGVTVVNGYTF. DNA of the CDR3: TGTGCCAGTGGGGTAACAGTGGTCAATGGCTACACCTTC.

The chain employs TRBV4-3 and TRBJ2-3; D not resolved. Germline-derived CDR1 and CDR2 are LGHNA and YSLEER. V was trimmed by 0 bases and J by 4 bases, leaving 2 bases between them. The CDR3 loop spans 12 amino acids. CDR3 nucleotides: TGCGCCAGCAGCCAAGAACCAGATACGCAGTATTTT. Its translation: CASSQEPDTQYF.

The chain joins TRBV2 to TRBJ1-1; TRBD1 matches at 8 bases. V was pared by 11 bases and J by 4 bases, with 9 bases of the junction left unmatched. The CDR3 spans 13 residues. CDR1 and CDR2 from the germline V gene are SNHLY and FYNNEI. This CDR3 is CAGRQGFGTEAFF. CDR3 DNA sequence: TGTGCCGGGCGACAGGGGTTCGGCACTGAAGCTTTCTTT.